This T cell receptor (beta chain) was sequenced for a study of OX40 agonist ivuxolimab in advanced cancers. General notes on the study: Ivuxolimab was an agonistic, fully human IgG2 monoclonal antibody directed against OX40 (CD134), a costimulatory receptor. Intravenous ivuxolimab was administered to patients every 2 weeks at six dose levels: 0.01, 0.1, 0.3, 1.5, 3 and 10 mg/kg. A male proportion of 82.7% and a mean age of around 60 years, ranging from about 20 to 79, were recorded for the dose-escalation cohort. Prior anti-PD-1, anti-PD-L1 or anti-CTLA-4 therapy was permitted, and approximately 39% of dose-escalation patients had received checkpoint inhibitors. The point of sequencing TCRbeta in the periphery was to test whether ivuxolimab changed TCR sequence diversity and drove clonal T-cell expansion. Of the approximately 54 patients in dose escalation, around 19 had hepatocellular carcinoma, about 15 had melanoma, 9 had renal cell carcinoma and 9 had head and neck cancer. Partial responses were achieved by three dose-escalation patients, of whom one had hepatocellular carcinoma and two had cutaneous melanoma. The monotherapy dose-escalation portion (N of about 57 patients) of the phase I ivuxolimab trial is reported in the paper.

CDR1 and CDR2 are read off the germline V gene (reference sequence) as SEHNR and FQNEAQ. There are 15 amino acids in the CDR3, from cysteine to phenylalanine inclusive. Only the CDR3 DNA is retained, 45 bases long and in frame from the first base. Trimming accounts for 5 bases at V and 6 bases at J, while the number of junction bases matched to no gene is 11. The trial excluded patients who had a history of autoimmune disease or who were on systemic immunosuppression. Peripheral blood for TCR sequencing was collected from all dose cohorts at baseline, on cycle 4 day 1, and on cycle 7 day 1. Samples came from an open-label, multicenter, first-in-human phase I dose-escalation trial of ivuxolimab. Adults with locally advanced or metastatic head and neck squamous cell, hepatocellular, melanoma or renal cell carcinoma were enrolled in the trial. CD4+ and CD8+ T cells were sorted separately from peripheral blood before TCR sequencing.

General conclusions and limits of the study: The antigen specificity of the peripheral T cells that underwent clonal expansion was not determined. After ivuxolimab, expanded clones were on average more numerous among CD8+ T cells than among CD4+ T cells. Low levels of normalized T-cell clonal expansion were also seen in some patients who did not respond. Clonal expansion of both CD4+ and CD8+ blood T cells was observed from baseline to week 6 at doses 0.1 to 3.0 mg/kg. In the 0.1-3.0 mg/kg groups, partial responders were among the patients with the lowest normalized peripheral clonal expansion, particularly in CD8+ T cells.

This clone was counted a single time. The antigen it recognizes is unknown. No quality values exist for individual bases; no much larger clone is one base distant. To sequence the TCRbeta CDR3 region, genomic DNA was isolated from the sorted cells. TCRbeta CDR3 regions were sequenced using the immunoSEQ Assay. TCRdb re-hosts the immuneACCESS table, in-frame sequences only. Its copies lack some clones; in the studies checked, an unresolved V gene accounts for under half of them, and the cause for the rest is not known. The sample records tens of thousands of clones, around 90% of which are singletons. The top ten constitute 8% to 11% of the sample.

The sample was CD4+ or CD8+ T cells sorted from blood, taken in a trial of the OX40 agonist ivuxolimab. The chain uses TRBV7-9 and TRBJ2-5, with 8 bases matching TRBD1. The sequence derives from an adult with an advanced solid tumor such as melanoma, head and neck, liver or kidney cancer. The CDR3 protein is CASSHGTGGRQTQYF. The DNA is TGTGCCAGCAGCCATGGGACAGGTGGTCGGCAGACCCAGTACTTC. The full variable domain, completed from the reference TRBV7-9 and TRBJ2-5 proteins outside the CDR3, reads DTGVSQNPRHKITKRGQNVTFRCDPISEHNRLYWYRQTLGQGPEFLTYFQNEAQLEKSRLLSDRFSAERPKGSFSTLEIQRTEQGDSAMYLCASSHGTGGRQTQYFGPGTRLLVL.